This T cell receptor (beta chain) is drawn from a study of T-cell memory formation after mild COVID-19. In the case of this clonotype: Antigen unknown.

Whole-study findings and limits: In pre-infection memory, a portion of responding clones appeared, which suggested that cross-reactive memory joined.

Using its own MiXCR run on the 5' RACE reads, TCRdb lists one record per CDR3 protein. The table has 220,000 or so distinct CDR3 sequences, 9.5% seen once. CDR1 and CDR2 (germline): LGHDT, YNNKEL (reference sequence). V was shortened by 5 bases and J by 6 bases, with 13 bases between the two germline ends. This CDR3 is 13 amino acids long. What was sequenced was PBMCs or a T cell subset sorted from them (not recorded which). The clonotype comes from a man aged 18 to 30 who had mild COVID-19 (a few samples of this study predate the infection). Cell type and time point are not known. The chain has TRBV3-1 and TRBJ2-5; possible D gene TRBD2, 5 bases. As DNA, the CDR3 is TGTGCCAGCAGCTTCCGGGGTAAAAAGACCCAGTACTTC. Its translation: CASSFRGKKTQYF.